This is a list of T cell receptor beta chains from one sample in a study of shared clonotypes between healthy human individuals. TCRdb keeps only in-frame clones here, not all; method: immunoSEQ multiplex PCR. The sample gives over 400,000 clones, approximately 80% of which show up once; approximately 12% is in the top ten. Sequencing was performed on PBMCs. These receptors all stem from a woman in her forties in good health. Some clones in this sample may be carry-over from other donors' samples. The CDR3 runs from the conserved cysteine through the conserved F or W. Fields, in order: V gene, clone size, D gene, J gene, CDR3 DNA, CDR3 protein. D genes are given only for firm matches. Clone sizes are given selectively: once, few, many, or a class where the clone is expanded.

v_call: TRBV4-1
clone_size: -
d_call: -
j_call: TRBJ1-2
cdr3_nt: TGCGCCAGCAGCCAAGAGGGGGGCGACAGCGTGCGGGGCTACACCTTC
cdr3_aa: CASSQEGGDSVRGYTF

v_call: TRBV9
clone_size: -
d_call: TRBD2
j_call: TRBJ2-1
cdr3_nt: TGTGCCAGCAGCCTGACTAGCGGGAGCTACCATGAGCAGTTCTTC
cdr3_aa: CASSLTSGSYHEQFF

v_call: TRBV2
clone_size: -
d_call: TRBD2
j_call: TRBJ2-2
cdr3_nt: TGTGCCAGCAGTGAACAGCGGGAGGGCCACGGGGAGCTGTTTTTT
cdr3_aa: CASSEQREGHGELFF

v_call: TRBV6-1
clone_size: -
d_call: -
j_call: TRBJ1-1
cdr3_nt: TGTGCCAGCAGTGAAGCCTTCAGGAGGCGGAACACTGAAGCTTTCTTT
cdr3_aa: CASSEAFRRRNTEAFF

v_call: TRBV5-1
clone_size: -
d_call: -
j_call: TRBJ1-2
cdr3_nt: TGCGCCAGCAGCTTGGAGTCCGGTGTAGGGGGCTACACCTTC
cdr3_aa: CASSLESGVGGYTF

v_call: TRBV7-2
clone_size: -
d_call: -
j_call: TRBJ2-7
cdr3_nt: TGTGCCAGCAGCTCCGAGGAGCAGGGCTTTTTTTCCTACGAGCAGTACTTC
cdr3_aa: CASSSEEQGFFSYEQYF

v_call: TRBV28
clone_size: -
d_call: -
j_call: TRBJ2-1
cdr3_nt: TGTGCCAGCAGTAAATACAGTGGTGAGCAGTTCTTC
cdr3_aa: CASSKYSGEQFF

v_call: TRBV7-6
clone_size: -
d_call: TRBD1
j_call: TRBJ2-7
cdr3_nt: TGTGCCAGCAGCTTAGAGGACAGGCTCGAGCAGTACTTC
cdr3_aa: CASSLEDRLEQYF

v_call: TRBV6-1
clone_size: -
d_call: TRBD2
j_call: TRBJ2-2
cdr3_nt: TGTGCCACTGGACTAGCGGGAGGGCCTCGTGAGCTGTTTTTT
cdr3_aa: CATGLAGGPRELFF

v_call: TRBV2
clone_size: many
d_call: -
j_call: TRBJ2-2
cdr3_nt: TGTGCCAGCAGGCCCTACACCGGGGAGCTGTTTTTT
cdr3_aa: CASRPYTGELFF

v_call: TRBV6-1
clone_size: -
d_call: -
j_call: TRBJ2-2
cdr3_nt: TGTGCCAGCATGTTACAGCACGGACAGGGGGAGCTGTTTTTT
cdr3_aa: CASMLQHGQGELFF

v_call: TRBV29-1
clone_size: -
d_call: TRBD1
j_call: TRBJ2-7
cdr3_nt: TGCAGCGTTACTGGGACAGGGGCCTACGAGCAGTACTTC
cdr3_aa: CSVTGTGAYEQYF

v_call: TRBV6-1
clone_size: -
d_call: -
j_call: TRBJ1-2
cdr3_nt: TGTGCCAGCAGTGAAGCAAGTTACTATGGCTACACCTTC
cdr3_aa: CASSEASYYGYTF

v_call: TRBV5-1
clone_size: -
d_call: TRBD2
j_call: TRBJ2-1
cdr3_nt: TGCGCCAGCAGCGAAAGGACTAGCGGGAGCGGCAATGAGCAGTTCTTC
cdr3_aa: CASSERTSGSGNEQFF

v_call: TRBV30
clone_size: -
d_call: -
j_call: TRBJ2-7
cdr3_nt: TGTGCCTGGAGTGTAAAACAGGGTTGGTACGAGCAGTACTTC
cdr3_aa: CAWSVKQGWYEQYF

v_call: TRBV7-9
clone_size: -
d_call: -
j_call: TRBJ1-5
cdr3_nt: TGTGCCAGCAGCCCCGGGACAAGGCTAGGTCAGCCCCAGCATTTT
cdr3_aa: CASSPGTRLGQPQHF

v_call: TRBV5-4
clone_size: -
d_call: TRBD2
j_call: TRBJ2-7
cdr3_nt: TGTGCCAGCAGCCAACTAGCGGGAGACGAGCAGTACTTC
cdr3_aa: CASSQLAGDEQYF

v_call: TRBV4-1
clone_size: -
d_call: TRBD2
j_call: TRBJ2-7
cdr3_nt: TGCGCCAGCAGCCAAGCCGGGACTAGCCCCTACGAGCAGTACTTC
cdr3_aa: CASSQAGTSPYEQYF

v_call: TRBV5-1
clone_size: -
d_call: -
j_call: TRBJ2-1
cdr3_nt: TGCGCCAGCAGCTTGGGCCTAGCGAAAACCTACAATGAGCAGTTCTTC
cdr3_aa: CASSLGLAKTYNEQFF

v_call: TRBV19
clone_size: -
d_call: TRBD1
j_call: TRBJ2-2
cdr3_nt: TGTGCCAGCCTCCCCAGCTACAGGGGCAGGGGCACCGGGGAGCTGTTTTTT
cdr3_aa: CASLPSYRGRGTGELFF

v_call: TRBV28
clone_size: -
d_call: -
j_call: TRBJ2-3
cdr3_nt: TGTGCCAGCAGTCCCCCCCTACCAGATACGCAGTATTTT
cdr3_aa: CASSPPLPDTQYF

v_call: TRBV9
clone_size: -
d_call: -
j_call: TRBJ1-2
cdr3_nt: TGTGCCAGCAGCGTAGGCTATGGCTACACCTTC
cdr3_aa: CASSVGYGYTF

v_call: TRBV6-6
clone_size: -
d_call: TRBD1
j_call: TRBJ1-5
cdr3_nt: TGTGCCAGCAGTTCCCCAGGGGGAGGGATCCAGCCCCAGCATTTT
cdr3_aa: CASSSPGGGIQPQHF

v_call: TRBV23-1
clone_size: -
d_call: -
j_call: TRBJ2-7
cdr3_nt: TGCGCCAGCAGTCAGGGGGTGGACCGAGCCTACGAGCAGTACTTC
cdr3_aa: CASSQGVDRAYEQYF

v_call: TRBV28
clone_size: -
d_call: TRBD2
j_call: TRBJ2-3
cdr3_nt: TGTGCCAGCAGAAACAGCGGGAGCCACACAGATACGCAGTATTTT
cdr3_aa: CASRNSGSHTDTQYF

v_call: TRBV27
clone_size: once
d_call: -
j_call: TRBJ1-1
cdr3_nt: TGTGCCAGCAGGGAACGGGGCAGATGGTTCACTGAGGCTTTCTTT
cdr3_aa: CASRERGRWFTEAFF

v_call: TRBV4-3
clone_size: -
d_call: TRBD1
j_call: TRBJ1-2
cdr3_nt: TGCGCCAGCAGCCAGACCGGGACAGGGGTTGGCTACACCTTC
cdr3_aa: CASSQTGTGVGYTF

v_call: TRBV4-3
clone_size: -
d_call: TRBD1
j_call: TRBJ1-2
cdr3_nt: TGCGCCAGCAGCCAAGATGGACAGGTTGGCTACACCTTC
cdr3_aa: CASSQDGQVGYTF

v_call: TRBV5-1
clone_size: -
d_call: TRBD1
j_call: TRBJ1-2
cdr3_nt: TGCGCCAGCAGCACGGACAGGGCGAACTATGGCTACACCTTC
cdr3_aa: CASSTDRANYGYTF

v_call: TRBV11-2
clone_size: -
d_call: -
j_call: TRBJ2-7
cdr3_nt: TGTGCCAGCAGCATTTGGGGGGCGTTTCCCTACGAGCAGTACTTC
cdr3_aa: CASSIWGAFPYEQYF

v_call: TRBV10-3
clone_size: -
d_call: -
j_call: TRBJ2-7
cdr3_nt: TGTGCCATCAGTGGGGCTTCCCGGTCCGAGCAGTACTTC
cdr3_aa: CAISGASRSEQYF

v_call: TRBV28
clone_size: -
d_call: -
j_call: TRBJ1-5
cdr3_nt: TGTGCCAGCAGTTCGGGAGGGGGGGATGGCAATCAGCCCCAGCATTTT
cdr3_aa: CASSSGGGDGNQPQHF

v_call: TRBV7-9
clone_size: -
d_call: TRBD2
j_call: TRBJ2-3
cdr3_nt: TGTGCCAGCAGCTTAGTAGTACTAGCGGGAGGTGAGGCAGATACGCAGTATTTT
cdr3_aa: CASSLVVLAGGEADTQYF

v_call: TRBV28
clone_size: -
d_call: TRBD1
j_call: TRBJ1-6
cdr3_nt: TGTGCCAGCAGTCCCGGGGACAGGGATAATTCACCCCTCCACTTT
cdr3_aa: CASSPGDRDNSPLHF

v_call: TRBV11-2
clone_size: -
d_call: -
j_call: TRBJ2-5
cdr3_nt: TGTGCCAGCAGCTTAGATGAGACCCAGTACTTC
cdr3_aa: CASSLDETQYF

v_call: TRBV11-2
clone_size: -
d_call: TRBD1
j_call: TRBJ1-6
cdr3_nt: TGTGCCAGCAGCTTAGCCACAGGGGAATCACCCCTCCACTTT
cdr3_aa: CASSLATGESPLHF

v_call: TRBV5-1
clone_size: -
d_call: TRBD2
j_call: TRBJ2-3
cdr3_nt: TGCGCCAGCAGCTTACCGGGACTAGCGGGAGCAGATACGCAGTATTTT
cdr3_aa: CASSLPGLAGADTQYF

v_call: TRBV2
clone_size: -
d_call: -
j_call: TRBJ1-3
cdr3_nt: TGTGCCAGCAGTGCAGGGCCCCGCTCTGGAAACACCATATATTTT
cdr3_aa: CASSAGPRSGNTIYF

v_call: TRBV6-1
clone_size: -
d_call: TRBD2
j_call: TRBJ2-1
cdr3_nt: TGTGCCAGCAGTGACCGCGGACTAGCGGGAGGTGATGAGCAGTTCTTC
cdr3_aa: CASSDRGLAGGDEQFF

v_call: TRBV5-1
clone_size: few
d_call: TRBD1
j_call: TRBJ1-1
cdr3_nt: TGCGCCAGCAGCTTCAGGGGGCGGGACACTGAAGCTTTCTTT
cdr3_aa: CASSFRGRDTEAFF

v_call: TRBV6-5
clone_size: -
d_call: -
j_call: TRBJ2-7
cdr3_nt: TGTGCCAGTGCACAGAGCTCCTACGAGCAGTACTTC
cdr3_aa: CASAQSSYEQYF

v_call: TRBV6-4
clone_size: few
d_call: TRBD1
j_call: TRBJ2-7
cdr3_nt: TGTGCCAGCAGTGACTCACCGGGACAGGGGGACTACGAGCAGTACTTC
cdr3_aa: CASSDSPGQGDYEQYF

v_call: TRBV18
clone_size: -
d_call: -
j_call: TRBJ2-4
cdr3_nt: TGTGCCAGCTCACCTAGTATATCTGACGGGACCGCCAAAAACATTCAGTACTTC
cdr3_aa: CASSPSISDGTAKNIQYF

v_call: TRBV7-9
clone_size: once
d_call: -
j_call: TRBJ1-1
cdr3_nt: TGTGCCAGCAGCTTAGAGACGGATCACACTGAAGCTTTCTTT
cdr3_aa: CASSLETDHTEAFF

v_call: TRBV18
clone_size: -
d_call: TRBD2
j_call: TRBJ2-7
cdr3_nt: TGTGCCAGCTCACCCCCTGGTAGCGGGAGATTATCCTACGAGCAGTACTTC
cdr3_aa: CASSPPGSGRLSYEQYF

v_call: TRBV2
clone_size: -
d_call: TRBD2
j_call: TRBJ2-2
cdr3_nt: TGTGCCAGCACTAGCGGGAGGGCCGGGGAGCTGTTTTTT
cdr3_aa: CASTSGRAGELFF

v_call: TRBV6-1
clone_size: -
d_call: TRBD2
j_call: TRBJ2-3
cdr3_nt: TGTGCCAGCAGTGAAGCTCCGCGGGAGGGCCTAGGGCAGTATTTT
cdr3_aa: CASSEAPREGLGQYF

v_call: TRBV28
clone_size: -
d_call: -
j_call: TRBJ2-5
cdr3_nt: TGTGCCAGCAGTTTTGGGCGGGAGACCCAGTACTTC
cdr3_aa: CASSFGRETQYF

v_call: TRBV2
clone_size: -
d_call: TRBD1
j_call: TRBJ2-1
cdr3_nt: TGTGCCAGCAGTGCACAGGGGGCGGGTAATGAGCAGTTCTTC
cdr3_aa: CASSAQGAGNEQFF

v_call: TRBV5-1
clone_size: -
d_call: -
j_call: TRBJ2-1
cdr3_nt: TGCGCCAGCTCAAGTTCAGGCTACAATGAGCAGTTCTTC
cdr3_aa: CASSSSGYNEQFF

v_call: TRBV2
clone_size: -
d_call: -
j_call: TRBJ2-5
cdr3_nt: TGTGCCAGCAGTGAATCGTCAAACCAAGAGACCCAGTACTTC
cdr3_aa: CASSESSNQETQYF